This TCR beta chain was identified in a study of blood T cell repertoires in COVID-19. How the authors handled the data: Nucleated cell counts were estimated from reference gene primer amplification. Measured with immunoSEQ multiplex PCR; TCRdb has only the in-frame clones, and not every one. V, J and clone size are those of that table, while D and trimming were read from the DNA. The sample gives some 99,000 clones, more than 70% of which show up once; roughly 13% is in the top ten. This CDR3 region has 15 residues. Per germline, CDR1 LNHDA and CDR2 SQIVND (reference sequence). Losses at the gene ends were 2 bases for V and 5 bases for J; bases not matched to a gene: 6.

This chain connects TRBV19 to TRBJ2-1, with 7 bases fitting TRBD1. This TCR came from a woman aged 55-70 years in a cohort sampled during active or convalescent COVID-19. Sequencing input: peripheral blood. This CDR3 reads CASSIRQGADNEQFF. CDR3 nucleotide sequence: TGTGCCAGTAGTATAAGACAGGGTGCTGACAATGAGCAGTTCTTC.